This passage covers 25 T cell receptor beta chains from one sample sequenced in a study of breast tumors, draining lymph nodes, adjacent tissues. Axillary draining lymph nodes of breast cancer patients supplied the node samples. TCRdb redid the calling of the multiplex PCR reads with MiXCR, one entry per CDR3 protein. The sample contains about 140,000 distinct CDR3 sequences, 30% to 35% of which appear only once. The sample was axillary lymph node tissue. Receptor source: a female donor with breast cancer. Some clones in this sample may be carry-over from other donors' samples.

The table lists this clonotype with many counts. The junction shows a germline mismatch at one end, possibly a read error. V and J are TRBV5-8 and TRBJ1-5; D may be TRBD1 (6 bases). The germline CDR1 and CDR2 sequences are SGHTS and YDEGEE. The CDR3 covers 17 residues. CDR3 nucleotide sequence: TGTGCCAGCAGCTTGGGGTTAGGACAGCCGGGGGATCACCCCCAGCATTTT. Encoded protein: CASSLGLGQPGDHPQHF. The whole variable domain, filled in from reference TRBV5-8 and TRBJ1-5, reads EAGVTQSPTHLIKTRGQQATLRCSPISGHTSVYWYQQALGLGLQFLLWYDEGEERNRGNFPPRFSGRQFPNYSSELNVNALELEDSALYLCASSLGLGQPGDHPQHFGDGTRLSIL.

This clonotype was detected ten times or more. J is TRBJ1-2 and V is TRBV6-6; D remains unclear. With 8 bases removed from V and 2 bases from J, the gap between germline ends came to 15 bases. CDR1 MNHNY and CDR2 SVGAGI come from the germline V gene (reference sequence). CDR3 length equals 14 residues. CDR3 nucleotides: TGTGCCAGCCTCCTACCACAGCAAAACTATGGCTACACCTTC. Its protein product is CASLLPQQNYGYTF.

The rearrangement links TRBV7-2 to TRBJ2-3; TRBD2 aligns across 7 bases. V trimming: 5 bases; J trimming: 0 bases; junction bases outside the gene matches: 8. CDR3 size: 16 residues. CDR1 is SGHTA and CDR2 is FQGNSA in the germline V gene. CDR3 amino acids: CASSRWNSGSTDTQYF. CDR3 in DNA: TGTGCCAGCAGCCGGTGGAATAGCGGGAGCACAGATACGCAGTATTTT.

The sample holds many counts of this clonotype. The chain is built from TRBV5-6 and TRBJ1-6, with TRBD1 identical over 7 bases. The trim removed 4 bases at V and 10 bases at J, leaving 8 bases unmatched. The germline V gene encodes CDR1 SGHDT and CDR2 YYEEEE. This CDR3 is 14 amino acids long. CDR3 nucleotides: TGTGCCAGCAGCAATCGACAGGGTTACTCACCCCTCCACTTT. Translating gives CASSNRQGYSPLHF.

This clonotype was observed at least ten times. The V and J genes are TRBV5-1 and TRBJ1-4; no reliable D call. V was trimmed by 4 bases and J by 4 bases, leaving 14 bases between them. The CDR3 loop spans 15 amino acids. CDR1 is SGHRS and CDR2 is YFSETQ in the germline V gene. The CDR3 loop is CASSPTGSGNEKLFF. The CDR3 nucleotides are TGCGCCAGCAGCCCCACGGGATCCGGTAATGAAAAACTGTTTTTT.

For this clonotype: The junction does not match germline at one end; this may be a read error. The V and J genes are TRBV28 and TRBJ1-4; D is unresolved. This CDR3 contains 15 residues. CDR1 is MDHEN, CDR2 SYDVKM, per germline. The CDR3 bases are TGTGCCAGCAGTTTAGAGGGCCGTCAGAATGAAAAACTGCTTTTT. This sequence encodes CASSLEGRQNEKLLF.

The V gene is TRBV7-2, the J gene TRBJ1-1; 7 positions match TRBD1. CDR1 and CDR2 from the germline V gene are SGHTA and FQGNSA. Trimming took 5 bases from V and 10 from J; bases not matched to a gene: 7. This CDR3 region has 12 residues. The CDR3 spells CASSQRQGSAFF. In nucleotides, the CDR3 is TGTGCCAGCAGCCAGAGACAGGGATCAGCTTTCTTT.

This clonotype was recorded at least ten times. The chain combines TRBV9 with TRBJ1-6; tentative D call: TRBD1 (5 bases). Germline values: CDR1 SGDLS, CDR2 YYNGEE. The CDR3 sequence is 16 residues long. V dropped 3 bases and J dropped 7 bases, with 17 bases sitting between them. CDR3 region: CASSGGAGTENSPLHF. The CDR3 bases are TGTGCCAGCAGCGGGGGAGCCGGGACCGAAAATTCACCCCTCCACTTT.

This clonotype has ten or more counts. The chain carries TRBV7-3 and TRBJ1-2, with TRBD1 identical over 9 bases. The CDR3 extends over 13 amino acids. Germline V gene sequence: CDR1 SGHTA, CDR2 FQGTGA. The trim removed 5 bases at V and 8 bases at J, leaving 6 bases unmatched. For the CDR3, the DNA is TGTGCCAGCAGCCCGGGACAGGGTAAGGGCTACACCTTC. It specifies CASSPGQGKGYTF.

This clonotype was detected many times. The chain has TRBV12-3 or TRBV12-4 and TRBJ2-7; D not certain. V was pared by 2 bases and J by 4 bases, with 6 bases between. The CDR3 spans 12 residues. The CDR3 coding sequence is TGTGCCAGCAGTTTAATGTCTTACGAGCAGTACTTC. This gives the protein CASSLMSYEQYF.

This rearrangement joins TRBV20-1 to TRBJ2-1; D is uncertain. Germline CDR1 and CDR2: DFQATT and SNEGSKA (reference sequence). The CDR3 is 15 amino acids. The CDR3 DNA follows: TGCAGGGGGATTAGGTTGTTTTCAACGTACAATGAGCAGTTCTTC. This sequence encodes CRGIRLFSTYNEQFF.

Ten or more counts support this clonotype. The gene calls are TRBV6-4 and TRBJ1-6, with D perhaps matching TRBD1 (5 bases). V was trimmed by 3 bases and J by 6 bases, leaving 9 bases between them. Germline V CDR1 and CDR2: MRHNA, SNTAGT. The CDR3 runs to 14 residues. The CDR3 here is CASSEGVPNSPLHF. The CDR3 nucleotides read TGTGCCAGCAGTGAGGGGGTACCTAATTCACCCCTCCACTTT.

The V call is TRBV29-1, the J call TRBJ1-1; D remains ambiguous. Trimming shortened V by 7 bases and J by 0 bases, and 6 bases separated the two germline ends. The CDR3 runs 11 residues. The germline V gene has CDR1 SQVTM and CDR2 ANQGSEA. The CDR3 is CSGLMNTEAFF. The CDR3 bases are TGCAGCGGGCTTATGAACACTGAAGCTTTCTTT. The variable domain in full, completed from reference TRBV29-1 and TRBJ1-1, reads SAVISQKPSRDICQRGTSLTIQCQVDSQVTMMFWYRQQPGQSLTLIATANQGSEATYESGFVIDKFPISRPNLTFSTLTVSNMSPEDSSIYLCSGLMNTEAFFGQGTRLTVV.

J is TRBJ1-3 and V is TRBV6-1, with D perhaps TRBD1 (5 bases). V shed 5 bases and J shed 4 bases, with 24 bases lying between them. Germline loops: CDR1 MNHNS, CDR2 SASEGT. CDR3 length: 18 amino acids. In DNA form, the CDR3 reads TGTGCCAGCAGTCCGCCCCCGGCGGGGGTAGGGTCCGGAAACACCATATATTTT. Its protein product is CASSPPPAGVGSGNTIYF.

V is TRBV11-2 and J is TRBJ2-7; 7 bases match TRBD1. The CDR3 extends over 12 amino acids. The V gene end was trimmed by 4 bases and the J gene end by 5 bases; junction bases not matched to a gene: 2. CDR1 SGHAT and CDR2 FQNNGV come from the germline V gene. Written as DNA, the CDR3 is TGTGCCAGCAGCTCGGGACAGAACGAGCAGTACTTC. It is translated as CASSSGQNEQYF.

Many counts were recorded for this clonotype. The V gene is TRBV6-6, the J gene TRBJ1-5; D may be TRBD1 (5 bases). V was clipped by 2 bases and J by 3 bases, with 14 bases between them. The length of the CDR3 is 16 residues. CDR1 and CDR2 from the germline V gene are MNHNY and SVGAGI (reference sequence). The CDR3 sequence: CASSYGGGADNQPQHF. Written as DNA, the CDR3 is TGTGCCAGCAGTTACGGGGGAGGGGCGGACAATCAGCCCCAGCATTTT.

The CDR3 is CASSYNQLEAFF. The CDR3 bases are TGTGCCAGCAGTTACAACCAGCTCGAAGCTTTCTTT. The rearrangement joins TRBV6-6 to TRBJ1-1; no definite D call. This CDR3 comprises 12 residues. The ends were cut back, 2 bases at V and 8 bases at J, with 9 bases in the middle. Looked up from germline, CDR1 is MNHNY and CDR2 is SVGAGI (reference sequence).

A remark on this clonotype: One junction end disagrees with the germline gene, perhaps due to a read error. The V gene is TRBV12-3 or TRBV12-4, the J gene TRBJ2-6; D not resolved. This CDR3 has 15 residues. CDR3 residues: CASSFPGPGANVLTF. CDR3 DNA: TGTGCCAGTAGTTTCCCAGGCCCTGGGGCCAACGTCCTGACTTTC.

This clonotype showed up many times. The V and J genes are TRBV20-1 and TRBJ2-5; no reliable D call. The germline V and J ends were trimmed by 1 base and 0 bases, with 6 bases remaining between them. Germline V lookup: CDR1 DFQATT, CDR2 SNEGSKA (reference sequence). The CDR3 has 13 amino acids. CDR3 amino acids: CSARAAYQETQYF. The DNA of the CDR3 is TGCAGTGCTAGAGCAGCGTACCAAGAGACCCAGTACTTC.

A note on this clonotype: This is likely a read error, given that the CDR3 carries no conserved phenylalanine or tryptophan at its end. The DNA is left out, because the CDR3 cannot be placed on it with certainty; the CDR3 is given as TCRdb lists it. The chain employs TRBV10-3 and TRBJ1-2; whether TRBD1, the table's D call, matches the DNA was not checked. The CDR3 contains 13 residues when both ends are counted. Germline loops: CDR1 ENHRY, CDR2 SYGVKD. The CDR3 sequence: CAISGSTGGWFTL.

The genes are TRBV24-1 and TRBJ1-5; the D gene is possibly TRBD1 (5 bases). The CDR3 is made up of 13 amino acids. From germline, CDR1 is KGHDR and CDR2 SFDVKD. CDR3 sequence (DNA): TGTGCGACCCCCGGGGACCCCAATCAGCCCCAGCATTTT. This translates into CATPGDPNQPQHF.

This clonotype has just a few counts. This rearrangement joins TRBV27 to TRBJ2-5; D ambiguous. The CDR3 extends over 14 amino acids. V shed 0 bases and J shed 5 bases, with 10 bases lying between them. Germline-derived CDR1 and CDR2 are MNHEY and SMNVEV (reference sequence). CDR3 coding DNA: TGTGCCAGCAGTTTATCGGGAATGGGGGAGACCCAGTACTTC. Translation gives CASSLSGMGETQYF.

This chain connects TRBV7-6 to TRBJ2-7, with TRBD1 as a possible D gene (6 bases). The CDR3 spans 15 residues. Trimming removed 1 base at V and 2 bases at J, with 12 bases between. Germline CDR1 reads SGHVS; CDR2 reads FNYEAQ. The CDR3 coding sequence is TGTGCCAGCAGCTTAGGAGTGGGGGCCCCCTACGAGCAGTACGTC. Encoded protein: CASSLGVGAPYEQYV.

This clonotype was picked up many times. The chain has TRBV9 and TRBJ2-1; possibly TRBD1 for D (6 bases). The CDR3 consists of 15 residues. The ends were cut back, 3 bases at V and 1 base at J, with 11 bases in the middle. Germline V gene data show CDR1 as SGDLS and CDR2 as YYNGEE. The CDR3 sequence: CASSDNRVSYNEQFF. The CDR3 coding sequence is TGTGCCAGCAGCGACAACAGGGTTTCCTACAATGAGCAGTTCTTC.

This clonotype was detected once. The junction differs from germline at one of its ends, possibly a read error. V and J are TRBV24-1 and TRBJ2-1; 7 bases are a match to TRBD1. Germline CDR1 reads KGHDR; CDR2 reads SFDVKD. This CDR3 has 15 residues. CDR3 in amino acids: CATSANRGSYNGEVF. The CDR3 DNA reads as TGTGCCACCAGTGCAAACAGGGGCTCCTACAATGGAGAAGTCTTC.